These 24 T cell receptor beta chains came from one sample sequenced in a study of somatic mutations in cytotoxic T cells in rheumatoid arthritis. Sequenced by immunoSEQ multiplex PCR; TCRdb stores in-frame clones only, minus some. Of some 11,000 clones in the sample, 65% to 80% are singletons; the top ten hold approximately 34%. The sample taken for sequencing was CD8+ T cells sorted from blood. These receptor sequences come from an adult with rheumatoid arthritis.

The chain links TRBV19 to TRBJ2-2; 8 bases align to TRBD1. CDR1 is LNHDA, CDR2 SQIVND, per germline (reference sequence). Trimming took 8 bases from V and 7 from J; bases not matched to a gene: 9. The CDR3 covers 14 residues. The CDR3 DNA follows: TGTGCCAGTGTAGTGACAGGGACAGGCGGGGAGCTGTTTTTT. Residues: CASVVTGTGGELFF.

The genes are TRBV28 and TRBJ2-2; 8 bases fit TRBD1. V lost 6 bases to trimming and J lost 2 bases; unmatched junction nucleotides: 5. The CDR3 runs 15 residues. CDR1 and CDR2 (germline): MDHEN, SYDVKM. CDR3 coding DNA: TGTGCCAGCAGAGGGGACAGGCTTAACACCGGGGAGCTGTTTTTT. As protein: CASRGDRLNTGELFF.

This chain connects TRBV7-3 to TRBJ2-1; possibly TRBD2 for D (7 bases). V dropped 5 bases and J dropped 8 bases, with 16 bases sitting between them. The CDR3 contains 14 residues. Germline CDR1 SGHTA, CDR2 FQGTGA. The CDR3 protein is CASSPFGGRDEQFF. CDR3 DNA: TGTGCCAGCAGCCCATTCGGGGGGCGAGATGAGCAGTTCTTC. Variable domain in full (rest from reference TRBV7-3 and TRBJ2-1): GAGVSQTPSNKVTEKGKYVELRCDPISGHTALYWYRQSLGQGPEFLIYFQGTGAADDSGLPNDRFFAVRPEGSVSTLKIQRTERGDSAVYLCASSPFGGRDEQFFGPGTRLTVL.

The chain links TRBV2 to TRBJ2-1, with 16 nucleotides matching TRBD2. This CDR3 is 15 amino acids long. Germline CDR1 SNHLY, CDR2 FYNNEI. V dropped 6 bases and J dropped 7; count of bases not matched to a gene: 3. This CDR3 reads CASRLGLAGGNEQFF. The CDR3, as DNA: TGTGCCAGCAGGCTGGGACTAGCGGGGGGGAATGAGCAGTTCTTC.

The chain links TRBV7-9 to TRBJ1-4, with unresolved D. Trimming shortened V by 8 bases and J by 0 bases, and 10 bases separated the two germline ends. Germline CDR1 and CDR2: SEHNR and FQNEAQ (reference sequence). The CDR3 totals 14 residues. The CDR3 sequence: CASEDPATNEKLFF. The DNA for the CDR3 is TGTGCCAGCGAGGATCCCGCAACTAATGAAAAACTGTTTTTT.

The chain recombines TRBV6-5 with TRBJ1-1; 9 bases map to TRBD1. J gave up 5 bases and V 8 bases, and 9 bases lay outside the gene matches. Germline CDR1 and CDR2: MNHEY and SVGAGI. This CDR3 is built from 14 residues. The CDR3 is CASHEQGARTEAFF. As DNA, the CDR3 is TGTGCCAGCCATGAACAGGGGGCGCGGACTGAAGCTTTCTTT.

As DNA, the CDR3 is TGTGCCAGCTCACCGACCCCGACGAGGGAACTCTACGAGCAGTACTTC. Translated, it gives CASSPTPTRELYEQYF. This sequence joins TRBV18 and TRBJ2-7, with D perhaps matching TRBD2 (5 bases). V shed 3 bases and J shed 3 bases, with 18 bases lying between them. The length of the CDR3 is 16 residues. Germline assignment: CDR1 KGHSH and CDR2 LQKENI.

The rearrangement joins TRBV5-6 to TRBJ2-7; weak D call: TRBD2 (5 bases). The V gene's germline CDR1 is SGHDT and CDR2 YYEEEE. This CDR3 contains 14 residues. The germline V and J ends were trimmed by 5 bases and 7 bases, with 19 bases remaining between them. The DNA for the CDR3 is TGTGCCAGCAGTCCCGGGAACTACCTCGTAGAGCAGTACTTC. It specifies CASSPGNYLVEQYF.

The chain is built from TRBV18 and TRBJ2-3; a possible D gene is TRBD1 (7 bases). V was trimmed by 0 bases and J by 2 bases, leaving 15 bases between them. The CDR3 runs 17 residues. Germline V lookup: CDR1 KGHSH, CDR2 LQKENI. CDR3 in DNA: TGTGCCAGCTCACCACCAATGGCGGGACAGCTCACAGATACGCAGTATTTT. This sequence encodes CASSPPMAGQLTDTQYF.

The CDR3 DNA reads as TGTGCCAGCAGCCCAGACTCGGGGGAAACAGATACGCAGTATTTT. Protein product: CASSPDSGETDTQYF. The chain employs TRBV9 and TRBJ2-3, with D perhaps TRBD2 (6 bases). This CDR3 has 15 amino acids. Germline V CDR1 and CDR2: SGDLS, YYNGEE. V shed 4 bases and J shed 3 bases, with 15 bases lying between them.

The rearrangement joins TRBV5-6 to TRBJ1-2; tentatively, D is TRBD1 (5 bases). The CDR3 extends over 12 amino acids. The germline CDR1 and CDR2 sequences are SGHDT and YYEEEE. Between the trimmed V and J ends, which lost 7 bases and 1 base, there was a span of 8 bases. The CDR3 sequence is CASGAFNYGYTF. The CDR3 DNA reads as TGTGCCAGCGGGGCGTTTAACTATGGCTACACCTTC.

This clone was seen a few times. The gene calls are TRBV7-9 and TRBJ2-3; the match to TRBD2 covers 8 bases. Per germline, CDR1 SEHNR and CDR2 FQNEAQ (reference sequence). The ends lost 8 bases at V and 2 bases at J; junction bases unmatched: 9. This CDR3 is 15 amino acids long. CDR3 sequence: CASSLGGANTDTQYF. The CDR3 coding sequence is TGTGCCAGCTCCCTCGGGGGGGCGAACACAGATACGCAGTATTTT.

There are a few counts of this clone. CDR3 bases: TGTGCCAGCAGCCCTGGCCCTCTAGGGAGCTCCTACGAGCAGTACTTC. Translation gives CASSPGPLGSSYEQYF. The genes are TRBV7-6 and TRBJ2-7; D may be TRBD2 (5 bases). Per the germline V gene, CDR1 is SGHVS and CDR2 is FNYEAQ. V was trimmed by 5 bases and J by 0 bases, leaving 17 bases between them. The CDR3 consists of 16 residues.

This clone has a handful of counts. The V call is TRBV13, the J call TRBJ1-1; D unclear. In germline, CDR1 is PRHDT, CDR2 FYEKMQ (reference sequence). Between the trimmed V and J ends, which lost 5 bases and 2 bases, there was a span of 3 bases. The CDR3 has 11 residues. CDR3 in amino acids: CASSLNTEAFF. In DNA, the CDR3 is TGTGCCAGCAGCCTAAACACTGAAGCTTTCTTT.

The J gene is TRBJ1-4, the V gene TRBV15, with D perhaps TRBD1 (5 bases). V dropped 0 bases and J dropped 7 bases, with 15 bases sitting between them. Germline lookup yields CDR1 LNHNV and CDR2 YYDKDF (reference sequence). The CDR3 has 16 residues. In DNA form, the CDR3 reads TGTGCCACCAGCAGAGATCGGGTCGCGGGGACTGAAAAACTGTTTTTT. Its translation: CATSRDRVAGTEKLFF.

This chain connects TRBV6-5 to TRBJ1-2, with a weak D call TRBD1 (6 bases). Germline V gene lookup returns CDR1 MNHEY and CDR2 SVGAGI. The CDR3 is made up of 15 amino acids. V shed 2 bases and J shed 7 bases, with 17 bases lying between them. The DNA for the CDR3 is TGTGCCAGCAGTTACGGGGGCAGGGGCTTTGGTGGCTACACCTTC. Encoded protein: CASSYGGRGFGGYTF.

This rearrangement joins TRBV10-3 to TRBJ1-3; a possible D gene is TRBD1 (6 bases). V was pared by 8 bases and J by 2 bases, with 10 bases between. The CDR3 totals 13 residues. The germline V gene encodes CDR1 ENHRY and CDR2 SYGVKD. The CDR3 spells CAIGQITGNTIYF. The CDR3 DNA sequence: TGTGCCATCGGACAGATTACTGGAAACACCATATATTTT.

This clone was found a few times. CDR3 amino acids: CASSQDDGYSGNTIYF. The CDR3 DNA reads as TGCGCCAGCAGCCAAGATGACGGATACTCTGGAAACACCATATATTTT. The chain has TRBV4-1 and TRBJ1-3; D gene uncertain. Trimming removed 0 bases from V and 0 bases from J, with 9 bases in between. The CDR3 is 16 residues long. Germline CDR1 is MGHRA and CDR2 is YSYEKL.

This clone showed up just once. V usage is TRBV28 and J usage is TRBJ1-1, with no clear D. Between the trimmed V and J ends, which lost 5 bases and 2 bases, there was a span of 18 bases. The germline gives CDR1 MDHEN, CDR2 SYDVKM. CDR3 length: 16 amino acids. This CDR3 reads CASSLGVLVLNTEAFF. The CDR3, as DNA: TGTGCCAGCAGTCTCGGGGTTTTGGTTCTAAACACTGAAGCTTTCTTT.

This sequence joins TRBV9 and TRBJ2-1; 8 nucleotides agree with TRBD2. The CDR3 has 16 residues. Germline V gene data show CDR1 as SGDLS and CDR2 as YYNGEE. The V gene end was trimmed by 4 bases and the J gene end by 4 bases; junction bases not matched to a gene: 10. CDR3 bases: TGTGCCAGCAGCAGGGGGATCGGGGGGGATTACAATGAGCAGTTCTTC. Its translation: CASSRGIGGDYNEQFF.

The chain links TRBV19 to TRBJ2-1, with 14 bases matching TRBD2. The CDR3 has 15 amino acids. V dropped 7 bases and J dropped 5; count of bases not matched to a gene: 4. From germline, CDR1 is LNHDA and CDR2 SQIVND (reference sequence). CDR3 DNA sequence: TGTGCCAGTATTGGGACTAGCGGGGGTAACAATGAGCAGTTCTTC. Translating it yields CASIGTSGGNNEQFF.

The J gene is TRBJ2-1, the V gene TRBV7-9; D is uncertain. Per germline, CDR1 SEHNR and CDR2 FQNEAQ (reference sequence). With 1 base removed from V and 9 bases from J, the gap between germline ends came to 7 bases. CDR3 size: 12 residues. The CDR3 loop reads CASSLDAAEQFF. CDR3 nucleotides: TGTGCCAGCAGCTTAGATGCGGCTGAGCAGTTCTTC.

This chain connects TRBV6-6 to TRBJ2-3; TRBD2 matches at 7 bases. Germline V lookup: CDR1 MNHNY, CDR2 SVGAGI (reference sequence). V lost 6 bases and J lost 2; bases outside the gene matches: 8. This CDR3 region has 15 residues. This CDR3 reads CASSDPREPTDTQYF. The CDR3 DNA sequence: TGTGCCAGCAGCGACCCGCGGGAGCCCACAGATACGCAGTATTTT.

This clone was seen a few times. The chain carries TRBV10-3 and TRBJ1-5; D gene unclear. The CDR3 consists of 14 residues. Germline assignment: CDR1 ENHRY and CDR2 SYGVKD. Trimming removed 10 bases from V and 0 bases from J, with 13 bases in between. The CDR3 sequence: CATGSAYSNQPQHF. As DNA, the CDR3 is TGTGCCACAGGAAGTGCTTATAGCAATCAGCCCCAGCATTTT.